Listed here are 22 T cell receptor beta chains from one sample, sequenced in a study of blood T cell repertoires in COVID-19. Profiled with immunoSEQ multiplex PCR; TCRdb holds only in-frame clones, not every one. Seen here are about 65,000 clones, more than 75% observed once, and the top ten hold 1.3%. The sequenced material came from peripheral blood. The origin of the receptors is a man aged 55 to 70 with acute or convalescent COVID-19.

The rearrangement links TRBV30 to TRBJ2-4; TRBD2 might be the D (5 bases). Germline-derived CDR1 and CDR2 are GTSNPN and SVGIG (reference sequence). CDR3 length equals 16 residues. The V end was cut by 2 bases, the J end by 2 bases, with 16 bases between. CDR3 amino acids: CAWSPGEISTKNIQYF. Written as DNA, the CDR3 is TGTGCCTGGAGTCCCGGGGAAATCTCTACCAAAAACATTCAGTACTTC.

This clone was counted only a few times. The chain employs TRBV5-1 and TRBJ1-6; D remains ambiguous. The ends were cut back, 0 bases at V and 4 bases at J, with 5 bases in the middle. The CDR3 contains 14 residues. Germline CDR1 SGHRS, CDR2 YFSETQ. CDR3 sequence reads: CASSLVFYNSPLHF. CDR3 nucleotides: TGCGCCAGCAGCTTGGTCTTTTATAATTCACCCCTCCACTTT.

V gene TRBV7-3 combines with J gene TRBJ2-7; possible D gene TRBD2, 5 bases. The CDR3 loop spans 14 amino acids. V gave up 7 bases and J gave up 0 bases, with 13 bases separating them. Germline lookup yields CDR1 SGHTA and CDR2 FQGTGA. The CDR3 reads CASKEDPSSYEQYF. CDR3 in DNA: TGTGCCAGCAAGGAGGACCCTAGCTCCTACGAGCAGTACTTC.

The V gene is TRBV5-6, the J gene TRBJ2-2, with D perhaps matching TRBD1 (7 bases). This CDR3 contains 17 residues. The germline V and J ends were trimmed by 0 bases and 2 bases, with 14 bases remaining between them. Germline values: CDR1 SGHDT, CDR2 YYEEEE. The CDR3, as DNA: TGTGCCAGCAGCTTGGCAGGGGGGATACCCAACACCGGGGAGCTGTTTTTT. Translation gives CASSLAGGIPNTGELFF. Full variable domain (remainder filled in from reference TRBV5-6 and TRBJ2-2): DAGVTQSPTHLIKTRGQQVTLRCSPKSGHDTVSWYQQALGQGPQFIFQYYEEEERQRGNFPDRFSGHQFPNYSSELNVNALLLGDSALYLCASSLAGGIPNTGELFFGEGSRLTVL.

The chain links TRBV10-3 to TRBJ2-7; no definite D call. This CDR3 has 13 amino acids. The germline gives CDR1 ENHRY, CDR2 SYGVKD. V was shortened by 10 bases and J by 1 base, with 14 bases between the two germline ends. CDR3 DNA: TGTGCCACGAACTTTATCAATTCCTACGAGCAGTACTTC. Its protein product is CATNFINSYEQYF.

The chain employs TRBV6-6 and TRBJ2-7; D ambiguous. Germline CDR1 reads MNHNY; CDR2 reads SVGAGI (reference sequence). The CDR3 loop spans 13 amino acids. Trimming pared 6 bases from V and 5 bases from J, leaving 14 bases between. CDR3 in amino acids: CASSKLTDHEQYF. As DNA, the CDR3 is TGTGCCAGCAGCAAGCTTACCGATCACGAGCAGTACTTC.

Details on this clone: At the DNA level, this CDR3 is encoded by other sequences in the same sample as well. Here the CDR3 DNA reads TGCAGCGTGGGACAGAGGAACACTGAAGCTTTCTTT. This translates into CSVGQRNTEAFF. The chain couples TRBV29-1 to TRBJ1-1; the match to TRBD1 covers 7 bases. The CDR3 runs to 12 residues. From germline, CDR1 is SQVTM and CDR2 ANQGSEA. Trimming at V came to 6 bases and at J to 1 base, leaving 2 bases not matched to a gene. The full variable domain, its missing parts supplied by reference TRBV29-1 and TRBJ1-1, is SAVISQKPSRDICQRGTSLTIQCQVDSQVTMMFWYRQQPGQSLTLIATANQGSEATYESGFVIDKFPISRPNLTFSTLTVSNMSPEDSSIYLCSVGQRNTEAFFGQGTRLTVV.

This chain links TRBV29-1 with TRBJ2-1; possibly TRBD2 for D (5 bases). From germline, CDR1 is SQVTM and CDR2 ANQGSEA. The length of the CDR3 is 12 residues. V was cut by 0 bases and J by 6 bases, with 6 bases left in between. The CDR3 bases are TGCAGCGTTGAAGACGGGGTCAATGAGCAGTTCTTC. Protein: CSVEDGVNEQFF.

The chain links TRBV7-2 to TRBJ2-1; 9 nucleotides match TRBD1. This CDR3 has 15 residues. V shed 4 bases and J 7 bases; nucleotides not matched to a gene: 8. CDR1 and CDR2 (germline): SGHTA, FQGNSA. The CDR3 spells CASSSRQGVPNEQFF. The CDR3, as DNA: TGTGCCAGCAGCTCTCGACAGGGGGTCCCAAATGAGCAGTTCTTC.

This clone has only a few counts. V and J are TRBV19 and TRBJ2-7; D is ambiguous. CDR3 length: 15 amino acids. V was clipped by 3 bases and J by 0 bases, with 12 bases between them. The germline V gene has CDR1 LNHDA and CDR2 SQIVND (reference sequence). The CDR3 loop is CASSITTGLSYEQYF. Written as DNA, the CDR3 is TGTGCCAGTAGTATTACGACGGGTCTCTCCTACGAGCAGTACTTC.

This chain links TRBV7-2 with TRBJ1-2; D may be TRBD1 (6 bases). This CDR3 is 14 amino acids long. The germline CDR1 and CDR2 sequences are SGHTA and FQGNSA. V lost 5 bases and J 3 bases, leaving 13 bases between the germline ends. The CDR3 reads CASSLREGDYGYTF. In nucleotides, the CDR3 is TGTGCCAGCAGCCTCAGGGAGGGGGACTATGGCTACACCTTC.

The chain recombines TRBV7-9 with TRBJ1-2; 11 bases agree with TRBD1. From germline, CDR1 is SEHNR and CDR2 FQNEAQ (reference sequence). The V segment lost 5 bases and the J segment 5 bases; nucleotides outside the gene matches: 4. The CDR3 totals 14 residues. DNA for the CDR3: TGTGCCAGCAGCAGGACAGGGGGCGGGTATGGCTACACCTTC. Translation: CASSRTGGGYGYTF.

This clone was counted only a few times. V is TRBV7-9 and J is TRBJ1-5, with D unclear. The CDR3 has 13 amino acids. The V end was cut by 1 base, the J end by 7 bases, with 8 bases between. CDR1 and CDR2 from the germline V gene are SEHNR and FQNEAQ (reference sequence). DNA for the CDR3: TGTGCCAGCAGCTTAGAAGGCGGCCAGCCCCAGCATTTT. Translating gives CASSLEGGQPQHF. Using reference TRBV7-9 and TRBJ1-5 for the parts outside the CDR3, the full variable domain is DTGVSQNPRHKITKRGQNVTFRCDPISEHNRLYWYRQTLGQGPEFLTYFQNEAQLEKSRLLSDRFSAERPKGSFSTLEIQRTEQGDSAMYLCASSLEGGQPQHFGDGTRLSIL.

The V call is TRBV5-1, the J call TRBJ2-7; 9 nucleotides agree with TRBD1. Germline-derived CDR1 and CDR2 are SGHRS and YFSETQ. The CDR3 has 16 amino acids. Trimming removed 1 base from V and 4 bases from J; junction bases left unmatched: 9. The CDR3 DNA sequence: TGCGCCAGCAGCTTGAGTCCGGGACAGGGATCTTACGAGCAGTACTTC. This codes for CASSLSPGQGSYEQYF.

This CDR3 reads CASSNRKGAIPYEQYF. CDR3 DNA sequence: TGTGCCAGCAGCAACAGAAAGGGGGCGATTCCCTACGAGCAGTACTTC. This chain joins TRBV21-1 and TRBJ2-7; TRBD1, the D gene given by the table, was not confirmed from the DNA. TRBV21-1 is labeled a pseudogene. This CDR3 comprises 16 residues.

V gene TRBV6-5 combines with J gene TRBJ1-1; D is ambiguous. CDR1 is MNHEY, CDR2 SVGAGI, per germline. V was clipped by 7 bases and J by 5 bases, with 11 bases between them. The CDR3 consists of 12 residues. The CDR3 sequence: CASKRAGTEAFF. Here the CDR3 DNA reads TGTGCCAGCAAGAGGGCAGGTACTGAAGCTTTCTTT.

The chain joins TRBV5-1 to TRBJ2-6, with TRBD2 identical over 7 bases. The CDR3 consists of 14 residues. Germline trimming cut 4 bases from V and 13 bases from J; bases unmatched to any gene: 11. Germline V gene lookup returns CDR1 SGHRS and CDR2 YFSETQ. CDR3 nucleotides: TGCGCCAGCAGCCCCGGGAGCGGGGATAGAGTCCTGACTTTC. This gives the protein CASSPGSGDRVLTF.

The chain is built from TRBV15 and TRBJ1-5, with D maybe TRBD1 (6 bases). Deletions cut 4 bases from V and 6 bases from J, with 16 bases between. Germline V lookup: CDR1 LNHNV, CDR2 YYDKDF (reference sequence). The CDR3 spans 15 residues. The CDR3 bases are TGTGCCACCAGCATAAATCAGGGGCAAGGTCAGCCCCAGCATTTT. Translation gives CATSINQGQGQPQHF.

This chain joins TRBV24-1 and TRBJ1-2; the D is unclear. Trimming took off 4 bases at V and 5 bases at J, with 13 bases between the two ends. The CDR3 runs 14 residues. CDR1 is KGHDR, CDR2 SFDVKD, per germline. The CDR3 loop is CATSDPTADYGYTF. DNA for the CDR3: TGTGCCACCAGTGACCCTACGGCGGATTATGGCTACACCTTC.

V gene TRBV7-2 combines with J gene TRBJ1-2; 7 bases match TRBD1. The CDR3 is 15 residues long. Trimming removed 1 base from V and 0 bases from J; junction bases left unmatched: 2. Germline CDR1 and CDR2: SGHTA and FQGNSA. The CDR3 DNA reads TGTGCCAGCAGCTTAGAGGGGGCCCCTAACTATGGCTACACCTTC. Encoded protein: CASSLEGAPNYGYTF.

The chain couples TRBV7-2 to TRBJ2-7; D is possibly TRBD1 (5 bases). Trimming took off 5 bases at V and 3 bases at J, with 11 bases between the two ends. The length of the CDR3 is 13 residues. Germline CDR1 is SGHTA and CDR2 is FQGNSA. The chain's CDR3 is CASSQLTVYEQYF. The CDR3 DNA sequence: TGTGCCAGCAGCCAACTGACAGTCTACGAGCAGTACTTC.

This clone was picked up one time. The J gene is TRBJ2-5, the V gene TRBV27; 10 bases map to TRBD1. There are 15 residues in the CDR3. Germline V CDR1 and CDR2: MNHEY, SMNVEV (reference sequence). After removal of 3 bases from V and 5 bases from J, the junction contained 6 bases not matched to a gene. The CDR3 nucleotides are TGTGCCAGCAGTTTGGACAGGGGGATTCTGGAGACCCAGTACTTC. It is translated as CASSLDRGILETQYF.